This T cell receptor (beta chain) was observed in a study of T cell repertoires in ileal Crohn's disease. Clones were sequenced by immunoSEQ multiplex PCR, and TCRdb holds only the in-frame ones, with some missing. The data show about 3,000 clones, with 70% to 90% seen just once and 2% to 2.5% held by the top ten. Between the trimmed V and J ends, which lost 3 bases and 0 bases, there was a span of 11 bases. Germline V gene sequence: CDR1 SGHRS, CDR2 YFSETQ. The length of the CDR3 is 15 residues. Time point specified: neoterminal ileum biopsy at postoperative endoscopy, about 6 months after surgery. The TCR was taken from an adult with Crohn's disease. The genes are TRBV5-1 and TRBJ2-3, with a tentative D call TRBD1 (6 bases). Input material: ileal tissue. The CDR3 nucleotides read TGCGCCAGCAGCTCAGACAGGTTCAGCACAGATACGCAGTATTTT. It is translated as CASSSDRFSTDTQYF.